The clone carrying this T cell receptor (beta chain) came up many times. What it binds is unknown. Semi-nested PCR with Nested Universal Primer A followed constant-region reverse priming of full-length variable regions. TCRdb reprocessed the 5' RACE reads via MiXCR and lists one record per CDR3 protein. The repertoire consists of over 50,000 distinct CDR3 sequences, with around 30% occurring once and the leading ten covering 2.3%. Study-level findings and limits: Whole repertoires were not studied in the larger cohort, only one V-J beta rearrangement. Tumor memory CD4+ T cell TCR gene usage was found to cluster with blood and lymph node memory CD4+ cells and with lymph node naive CD4+ cells. Tumor Treg TCRs overlapped most with tumor naive CD4+ cells.

The CDR3 contains 12 residues. Deletions cut 7 bases from V and 2 bases from J, with 6 bases between. The germline V gene has CDR1 MNHEY and CDR2 SVGEGT. The J gene is TRBJ2-1, the V gene TRBV6-2 or TRBV6-3; D is unresolved. This receptor was taken from a female donor with breast cancer. Input material: tumor-infiltrating naive CD4+ T cells sorted from the breast tumor. Subset reported: naive CD4+ T cells, CD4+CD45RA+CD25-. The CDR3 sequence is CASKYTYNEQFF. CDR3 nucleotides: TGTGCCAGCAAGTATACCTACAATGAGCAGTTCTTC.